Shown below are 25 T cell receptor beta chains from a single sample sequenced in a study of blood T cells in healthy people across ages. A second about 7 to 12 cycle PCR used barcoded and J-beta primers. TCRdb fed the 5' RACE reads into MiXCR, producing one record per CDR3 protein. The table lists about 730,000 distinct CDR3 sequences, 35% to 45% of them singletons, with 20% to 25% in the top ten. Sample: blood. The source is an older woman in good health.

This clonotype was seen a handful of times. The chain employs TRBV4-3 and TRBJ2-1; D is ambiguous. The better agreement between TRBJ2-7 and the DNA end casts doubt on the J call. Per the germline V gene, CDR1 is LGHNA and CDR2 is YSLEER. The CDR3 totals 14 residues. The CDR3 region is CASSQVGSYNEQYF. The CDR3 coding sequence is TGCGCCAGCAGCCAAGTCGGGTCCTACAATGAGCAGTACTTC.

The chain couples TRBV27 to TRBJ2-3, with 8 bases that match TRBD1. Germline CDR1 and CDR2: MNHEY and SMNVEV (reference sequence). With 5 bases clipped from V and 0 bases from J, the junction kept 7 bases outside the gene matches. The CDR3 loop spans 16 amino acids. The CDR3 DNA reads TGTGCCAGCAGTCGACCCAGGGGGCCTAGCACAGATACGCAGTATTTT. This encodes CASSRPRGPSTDTQYF.

This clonotype was found many times. The chain recombines TRBV4-1 with TRBJ2-5; D remains unclear. Germline V gene sequence: CDR1 MGHRA, CDR2 YSYEKL. There are 14 residues in the CDR3. With 0 bases removed from V and 6 bases from J, the gap between germline ends came to 11 bases. CDR3 sequence reads: CASSQESYPKTQYF. In DNA, the CDR3 is TGCGCCAGCAGCCAAGAAAGCTATCCGAAGACCCAGTACTTC.

The CDR3 nucleotides are TGTGCCAGCAAATCGCGGGAATTCGGATCCTACGAGCAGTACTTC. This translates into CASKSREFGSYEQYF. This chain connects TRBV6-2 or TRBV6-3 to TRBJ2-7; tentative D call: TRBD2 (6 bases). The V end was cut by 7 bases, the J end by 1 base, with 17 bases between. CDR1 and CDR2 (germline): MNHEY, SVGEGT. CDR3 length: 15 residues.

The V call is TRBV20-1, the J call TRBJ2-1; 11 bases map to TRBD2. Looked up from germline, CDR1 is DFQATT and CDR2 is SNEGSKA (reference sequence). V was clipped by 5 bases and J by 7 bases; unmatched bases: 4. This CDR3 has 13 amino acids. CDR3 sequence reads: CSAFLAGGNEQFF. DNA for the CDR3: TGCAGTGCTTTCCTAGCGGGGGGAAATGAGCAGTTCTTC.

This clonotype was seen only a few times. The chain employs TRBV12-3 or TRBV12-4 and TRBJ1-6; 9 bases are a match to TRBD1. This CDR3 comprises 15 residues. Trimming at V came to 6 bases and at J to 9 bases, leaving 9 bases not matched to a gene. The CDR3: CASRERTGVGSPLHF. CDR3 bases: TGTGCCAGCAGGGAAAGGACAGGGGTCGGTTCACCCCTCCACTTT.

The chain combines TRBV5-1 with TRBJ1-2, with 7 bases that match TRBD1. Germline loops: CDR1 SGHRS, CDR2 YFSETQ. The CDR3 runs to 15 residues. Germline trimming cut 4 bases from V and 6 bases from J; bases unmatched to any gene: 12. The CDR3 DNA is TGCGCCAGCAGCCACACAGGGGTAGCGCGAGATGGCTACACCTTC. Translated: CASSHTGVARDGYTF.

The chain couples TRBV5-1 to TRBJ1-2; D might be TRBD1 (6 bases). The CDR3 runs 15 residues. Trimming removed 0 bases from V and 8 bases from J, with 17 bases in between. Germline V gene sequence: CDR1 SGHRS, CDR2 YFSETQ. CDR3 DNA sequence: TGCGCCAGCAGCTTGGGAATACCGGGGGCGCGCGGCTACACCTTC. Translating it yields CASSLGIPGARGYTF.

There are a few counts of this clonotype. The chain couples TRBV4-1 to TRBJ2-5; D perhaps matches TRBD2 (5 bases). The better agreement between TRBJ2-7 and the DNA end casts doubt on the J call. CDR3 size: 14 residues. The germline gives CDR1 MGHRA, CDR2 YSYEKL. CDR3 nucleotides: TGCGCCAGCAGCCAAGGAGGGTTGGACTACGAGCAGTACTTC. Protein sequence: CASSQGGLDYEQYF.

The table lists this clonotype with many counts. V usage is TRBV6-6 and J usage is TRBJ1-2; 7 nucleotides match TRBD1. Germline lookup yields CDR1 MNHNY and CDR2 SVGAGI (reference sequence). V gave up 2 bases and J gave up 1 base; unmatched junction bases: 1. This CDR3 is 14 amino acids long. The CDR3 sequence: CASSYRDSNYGYTF. CDR3 nucleotides: TGTGCCAGCAGTTACCGGGACAGTAACTATGGCTACACCTTC.

There are a few counts of this clonotype. The V gene is TRBV18, the J gene TRBJ2-5, with D perhaps being TRBD1 or TRBD2 (5 bases each). The CDR3 is 13 amino acids. Germline-derived CDR1 and CDR2 are KGHSH and LQKENI. Trimming cost V 10 bases and J 2 bases, with 14 bases left between them. CDR3 region: CATSRGEQETQYF. CDR3 nucleotide sequence: TGTGCCACCTCTAGAGGGGAACAAGAGACCCAGTACTTC.

Only a few counts were recorded for this clonotype. This chain joins TRBV27 and TRBJ1-1, with D maybe TRBD1 (5 bases). CDR1 and CDR2 (germline): MNHEY, SMNVEV (reference sequence). Trimming removed 3 bases at V and 6 bases at J, with 14 bases between. The CDR3 is 14 amino acids. This chain's CDR3 is CASSLEGWGAEAFF. Here the CDR3 DNA reads TGTGCCAGCAGTTTGGAGGGGTGGGGAGCTGAAGCTTTCTTT.

This sequence joins TRBV9 and TRBJ2-1; 9 bases map to TRBD2. This CDR3 has 15 residues. The germline V gene has CDR1 SGDLS and CDR2 YYNGEE. V lost 2 bases to trimming and J lost 4 bases; unmatched junction nucleotides: 4. Written as DNA, the CDR3 is TGTGCCAGCAGCGTTAGCGGGGGCCAATACAATGAGCAGTTCTTC. This encodes CASSVSGGQYNEQFF.

This chain uses TRBV20-1 with TRBJ2-1, with 13 nucleotides matching TRBD2. With V trimmed by 3 bases and J by 10 bases, 15 bases remained unmatched. The CDR3 contains 17 residues. Per the germline V gene, CDR1 is DFQATT and CDR2 is SNEGSKA (reference sequence). CDR3: CSASGSQTSGRAGEQFF. In DNA form, the CDR3 reads TGCAGTGCTAGTGGAAGCCAAACTAGCGGGAGGGCCGGCGAGCAGTTCTTC.

The rearrangement links TRBV20-1 to TRBJ2-3, with 8 nucleotides matching TRBD2. CDR1 and CDR2 (germline): DFQATT, SNEGSKA (reference sequence). CDR3 length: 13 residues. After removal of 5 bases from V and 5 bases from J, the junction contained 6 bases not matched to a gene. The CDR3, as DNA: TGCAGTGCTCCAGCGGGAGCTAAAGATACGCAGTATTTT. It encodes CSAPAGAKDTQYF.

This clonotype came up a few times. DNA of the CDR3: TGTGCCAGCAGCTTAGAGGGGGCGCGGGAGACCCAGTACTTC. Its translation is CASSLEGARETQYF. The genes are TRBV7-2 and TRBJ2-5; 7 bases agree with TRBD1. Germline V lookup: CDR1 SGHTA, CDR2 FQGNSA. The V and J ends lost 1 base and 5 bases, in that order; junction bases with no gene match: 4. The CDR3 contains 14 residues.

This chain uses TRBV15 with TRBJ2-7, with TRBD2 as a possible D gene (5 bases). V lost 0 bases, J lost 4 bases, and 13 bases lay in between. The length of the CDR3 is 15 residues. The germline CDR1 and CDR2 sequences are LNHNV and YYDKDF (reference sequence). In DNA form, the CDR3 reads TGTGCCACCAGCAGAGATCCGGGGTATCAATACGAGCAGTACTTC. It codes for CATSRDPGYQYEQYF.

The chain joins TRBV6-6 to TRBJ2-4; D remains unclear. Between the trimmed V and J ends, which lost 6 bases and 5 bases, there was a span of 20 bases. The CDR3 spans 16 residues. From germline, CDR1 is MNHNY and CDR2 SVGAGI (reference sequence). CDR3 protein: CASRPHGRMVQNIQYF. CDR3 sequence (DNA): TGTGCCAGCAGACCTCACGGGCGGATGGTCCAAAACATTCAGTACTTC.

On this clonotype itself: A read error may produce the germline difference seen at one junction end. This sequence joins TRBV15 and TRBJ2-1; 12 bases align to TRBD2. Per germline, CDR1 LNHNV and CDR2 YYDKDF (reference sequence). The CDR3 spans 19 residues. The DNA for the CDR3 is TGTACCACCAGCGGAGATGGGCTAGCGGGAGGGAGGTCCTACAATGAGCAGTTCTTC. It yields the protein CTTSGDGLAGGRSYNEQFF.

This CDR3 reads CASSYPATVSAQYF. The CDR3 nucleotides read TGTGCCAGCAGTTACCCCGCGACCGTATCTGCGCAGTATTTT. The rearrangement joins TRBV28 to TRBJ2-3; no firm D call. The CDR3 covers 14 residues. CDR1 MDHEN and CDR2 SYDVKM come from the germline V gene. V lost 4 bases, J lost 10 bases, and 18 bases lay in between.

As for this clonotype: This may arise from a read error, as a much more abundant clone is one base away. The rearrangement links TRBV29-1 to TRBJ1-2; no definite D call. V shed 0 bases and J shed 10 bases, with 6 bases lying between them. Germline values: CDR1 SQVTM, CDR2 ANQGSEA. This CDR3 has 10 amino acids. The CDR3 DNA follows: TGCAGCGTTGAAGACAGCGACTACACCTTC. As protein: CSVEDSDYTF.

V is TRBV7-9 and J is TRBJ2-1, with no clear D. This CDR3 is 13 amino acids long. Trimming cost V 5 bases and J 4 bases, with 9 bases left between them. Germline-derived CDR1 and CDR2 are SEHNR and FQNEAQ (reference sequence). CDR3 bases: TGTGCCAGCAGCGTAGAGACGTACAATGAGCAGTTCTTC. Protein sequence: CASSVETYNEQFF.

This clonotype appeared a few times. The chain joins TRBV6-2 or TRBV6-3 to TRBJ2-1; 10 bases are a match to TRBD2. The CDR3 consists of 17 residues. Germline V gene data show CDR1 as MNHEY and CDR2 as SVGEGT. V lost 2 bases and J lost 10; bases outside the gene matches: 14. CDR3 in amino acids: CASSYTVAGGSPLEQFF. The CDR3 bases are TGTGCCAGCAGTTACACAGTAGCGGGAGGAAGTCCACTCGAGCAGTTCTTC.

The chain uses TRBV7-2 and TRBJ1-2, with D perhaps matching TRBD1 (6 bases). From germline, CDR1 is SGHTA and CDR2 FQGNSA. This CDR3 is 16 amino acids long. V lost 1 base and J 7 bases, leaving 19 bases between the germline ends. CDR3 sequence reads: CASSLDGARGSSGYTF. CDR3 DNA sequence: TGTGCCAGCAGCTTAGACGGGGCAAGGGGGTCCAGTGGCTACACCTTC.

The chain couples TRBV3-1 to TRBJ1-4; tentatively, D is TRBD1 (6 bases). The CDR3 sequence is 14 residues long. Germline V gene sequence: CDR1 LGHDT, CDR2 YNNKEL (reference sequence). The V gene lost 7 bases and the J gene lost 4 bases, with 13 bases spanning the gap. Written as DNA, the CDR3 is TGTGCCAGCACGCCACAGGGCCTTAATGAAAAACTGTTTTTT. This translates into CASTPQGLNEKLFF.